The 22 T cell receptor beta chains given below trace back to one sample, sequenced in a study of T cell responses to AZD1222 COVID-19 vaccine. Generated by immunoSEQ multiplex PCR, the TCRdb table keeps only in-frame clones and is missing some. The sample contains 90,000 to 100,000 clones, nearly 90% of which appear only once. Sequenced material: peripheral blood, taken on day 0 of AZD1222 vaccination. The receptors originated from an adult in good health.

The chain carries TRBV9 and TRBJ1-6; D call uncertain. Germline V lookup: CDR1 SGDLS, CDR2 YYNGEE. The CDR3 extends over 16 amino acids. The V end lost 3 bases, the J end lost 8 bases, and 18 bases lay between the germline ends. CDR3 amino acids: CASSGGTSLGDSPLHF. The CDR3, as DNA: TGTGCCAGCAGCGGAGGAACATCGCTCGGTGATTCACCCCTCCACTTT.

V gene TRBV3-1 (or the pseudogene TRBV3-2) combines with J gene TRBJ1-4; 9 bases fit TRBD1. Germline CDR1 and CDR2: LGHDT and YNNKEL (reference sequence). V lost 0 bases to trimming and J lost 6 bases; unmatched junction nucleotides: 5. The CDR3 totals 16 residues. CDR3 sequence: CASSQEGDRVDEKLFF. The CDR3, as DNA: TGTGCCAGCAGCCAAGAGGGGGACAGGGTCGATGAAAAACTGTTTTTT.

The chain carries TRBV28 and TRBJ1-1; D gene uncertain. Germline CDR1 MDHEN, CDR2 SYDVKM. The length of the CDR3 is 17 residues. V was clipped by 5 bases and J by 2 bases, with 21 bases between them. The CDR3 protein is CASSPPDKPTPNTEAFF. CDR3 in DNA: TGTGCCAGCAGTCCCCCCGACAAGCCAACTCCCAACACTGAAGCTTTCTTT.

This sequence joins TRBV14 and TRBJ2-1; TRBD2 matches 10 bases. J gave up 8 bases and V 0 bases, and 7 bases lay outside the gene matches. Germline values: CDR1 SGHDN, CDR2 FVKESK. CDR3 size: 16 residues. The CDR3 DNA sequence: TGTGCCAGCAGCCAAGATGCGCTAGCGGGAGCCCATGAGCAGTTCTTC. It codes for CASSQDALAGAHEQFF.

The CDR3 loop is CASSLGRTSGNTGELFF. Written as DNA, the CDR3 is TGTGCCAGCAGCTTGGGGCGGACTAGCGGAAACACCGGGGAGCTGTTTTTT. This chain joins TRBV5-4 and TRBJ2-2; TRBD2 matches at 10 bases. This CDR3 comprises 17 residues. V lost 0 bases and J lost 2; bases outside the gene matches: 4. Germline CDR1 SGHNT, CDR2 YYREEE (reference sequence).

The chain links TRBV12-3 or TRBV12-4 to TRBJ2-1; the D is unclear. This CDR3 spans 12 amino acids. V was pared by 5 bases and J by 8 bases, with 10 bases between. CDR3 sequence reads: CASSPQFDEQFF. The CDR3 coding sequence is TGTGCCAGCAGTCCACAATTCGATGAGCAGTTCTTC.

This rearrangement joins TRBV27 to TRBJ1-5, with a weak D call TRBD1 (6 bases). Trimming cost V 0 bases and J 4 bases, with 10 bases left between them. Per germline, CDR1 MNHEY and CDR2 SMNVEV (reference sequence). The CDR3 is made up of 15 amino acids. In nucleotides, the CDR3 is TGTGCCAGCAGTTTATCGGCAGGGGCGAATCAGCCCCAGCATTTT. As protein: CASSLSAGANQPQHF.

The V gene is TRBV18, the J gene TRBJ1-3; a possible D gene is TRBD1 (6 bases). There are 15 residues in the CDR3. Trimming left V 5 bases short and J 2 bases short, with 13 bases between. Germline loops: CDR1 KGHSH, CDR2 LQKENI. The DNA for the CDR3 is TGTGCCAGCTCATCCACAGGGAGTCCTGGAAACACCATATATTTT. It translates to CASSSTGSPGNTIYF.

The chain is built from TRBV6-5 and TRBJ1-1; TRBD1 might be the D (6 bases). Germline assignment: CDR1 MNHEY and CDR2 SVGAGI. The ends were cut back, 5 bases at V and 9 bases at J, with 22 bases in the middle. CDR3 length: 15 residues. The DNA of the CDR3 is TGTGCCAGCAGTCCCCTGCCCCAGGGGCGAAATAAAGCTTTCTTT. The encoded protein is CASSPLPQGRNKAFF.

V is TRBV14 and J is TRBJ2-4; D call uncertain. The V gene's germline CDR1 is SGHDN and CDR2 FVKESK. There are 14 residues in the CDR3. The V gene lost 1 base and the J gene lost 10 bases, with 14 bases spanning the gap. The CDR3 nucleotides read TGTGCCAGCAGCCAAGGGGCCACGGTTTGGATTCAGTACTTC. Its translation is CASSQGATVWIQYF.

The chain links TRBV3-1 (or the pseudogene TRBV3-2) to TRBJ1-6; 10 nucleotides line up with TRBD1. J gave up 9 bases and V 4 bases, and 6 bases lay outside the gene matches. The CDR3 loop spans 15 amino acids. Germline V gene sequence: CDR1 LGHDT, CDR2 YNNKEL (reference sequence). This chain's CDR3 is CASSPSRDRGSPLHF. In nucleotides, the CDR3 is TGTGCCAGCAGCCCGTCCCGGGACAGGGGTTCACCCCTCCACTTT.

Only one count was recorded for this clone. The chain carries TRBV12-3 or TRBV12-4 and TRBJ1-4, with 8 bases matching TRBD1. This CDR3 has 13 amino acids. V lost 0 bases and J lost 12; bases outside the gene matches: 3. The CDR3 DNA follows: TGTGCCAGCAGTTTAGCAGACAGGGGAGAACTGTTTTTT. Amino acids: CASSLADRGELFF.

CDR3 DNA sequence: TGTGCCAGCTCACCCACCGGGCCCCCAGCGGGCTTGGCTGGAAACACCATATATTTT. Its translation is CASSPTGPPAGLAGNTIYF. J is TRBJ1-3 and V is TRBV18, with D uncertain. The CDR3 sequence is 19 residues long. V was pared by 3 bases and J by 2 bases, with 23 bases between. The V gene's germline CDR1 is KGHSH and CDR2 LQKENI.

The chain uses TRBV6-2 or TRBV6-3 and TRBJ2-2; tentative D call: TRBD2 (7 bases). The germline V gene encodes CDR1 MNHEY and CDR2 SVGEGT. The CDR3 extends over 16 amino acids. The ends were cut back, 7 bases at V and 8 bases at J, with 23 bases in the middle. CDR3 nucleotide sequence: TGTGCCAGCACCCCCCGAGGGGGAGGGCTAAGGGGGGAGCTGTTTTTT. Translation gives CASTPRGGGLRGELFF.

The chain carries TRBV6-2 or TRBV6-3 and TRBJ1-5; 9 nucleotides agree with TRBD1. Looked up from germline, CDR1 is MNHEY and CDR2 is SVGEGT. CDR3 length equals 16 residues. The junction had 12 bases not matched to a gene; V was cut back by 5 bases and J by 7 bases. The CDR3 reads CASSPTPTGGWQPQHF. In nucleotides, the CDR3 is TGTGCCAGCAGTCCCACGCCGACAGGGGGATGGCAGCCCCAGCATTTT.

This chain connects TRBV11-3 to TRBJ2-5, with D possibly TRBD2 on 6 matching bases. V shed 1 base and J shed 1 base, with 13 bases lying between them. The length of the CDR3 is 16 residues. Germline values: CDR1 SGHNT, CDR2 YENEEA. CDR3 coding DNA: TGTGCCAGCAGCTTAGCCCCCGCGGGGACCCAAGAGACCCAGTACTTC. Translated, it gives CASSLAPAGTQETQYF.

About this clone itself: Within the sample, other DNA sequences also encode this same CDR3. The chain links TRBV9 to TRBJ1-2, with TRBD1 as a possible D gene (6 bases). The CDR3 loop spans 15 amino acids. With 0 bases removed from V and 0 bases from J, the gap between germline ends came to 9 bases. Germline V gene lookup returns CDR1 SGDLS and CDR2 YYNGEE. The CDR3 region has the DNA TGTGCCAGCAGCGTAGGGGGGCAGACTAACTATGGCTACACCTTC. Protein product: CASSVGGQTNYGYTF.

This clone has only a few counts. The chain couples TRBV14 to TRBJ1-1; the D gene is possibly TRBD1 (5 bases). The CDR3 has 15 amino acids. Germline CDR1 SGHDN, CDR2 FVKESK. Trimming removed 1 base from V and 5 bases from J, with 14 bases in between. The CDR3 DNA sequence: TGTGCCAGCAGCCAAGTCGGGGACCTTCGGACTGAAGCTTTCTTT. Amino acids: CASSQVGDLRTEAFF.

The chain links TRBV28 to TRBJ1-2; D is ambiguous. Between the trimmed V and J ends, which lost 8 bases and 4 bases, there was a span of 8 bases. CDR3 length: 11 amino acids. CDR1 is MDHEN, CDR2 SYDVKM, per germline. The CDR3 region has the DNA TGTGCCAGCGGCCCCCCCTATGGCTACACCTTC. Its protein is CASGPPYGYTF.

This chain connects TRBV12-3 or TRBV12-4 to TRBJ1-5; D is unresolved. The CDR3 sequence is 13 residues long. The V end was cut by 3 bases, the J end by 4 bases, with 7 bases between. CDR3: CASSFGENQPQHF. CDR3 DNA sequence: TGTGCCAGCAGTTTCGGGGAAAATCAGCCCCAGCATTTT.

The chain has TRBV12-5 and TRBJ2-1; no reliable D call. This CDR3 contains 13 residues. V dropped 7 bases and J dropped 5 bases, with 12 bases sitting between them. Per the germline V gene, CDR1 is LGHNT and CDR2 is FRNRAP. CDR3 loop: CASALMAHNEQFF. The CDR3 coding sequence is TGTGCTAGTGCCCTTATGGCCCACAATGAGCAGTTCTTC.

This rearrangement joins TRBV3-1 (or the pseudogene TRBV3-2) to TRBJ1-1, with a tentative D call TRBD1 (5 bases). CDR3 length: 17 amino acids. The V gene's germline CDR1 is LGHDT and CDR2 YNNKEL (reference sequence). Trimming took 4 bases from V and 2 from J, leaving 20 bases between them. This CDR3 is CASSPKLVDSKNTEAFF. DNA for the CDR3: TGTGCCAGCAGCCCAAAACTCGTAGACAGTAAAAACACTGAAGCTTTCTTT.